The rows below give T cell receptor beta chains drawn from one sample of a study of T cells after yellow fever vaccination. MiXCR, applied by TCRdb to the 5' RACE reads, yields one record per CDR3 protein. The repertoire holds 200,000 to 250,000 distinct CDR3 sequences, more than 3% seen once, with around 3.2% in the top ten. Source: CD4+ T cells sorted from PBMCs, taken 10 days after the yellow fever booster vaccination. Every receptor here comes from a man between 18 and 29 years old who received the YFV17D yellow fever vaccine. The CDR3 runs from the conserved cysteine through the conserved F or W. A D gene is named only where the DNA matches it firmly.

V gene	D gene	J gene	CDR3 protein
TRBV6-6	.	TRBJ2-1	CASNSRGLTWHEQFF
TRBV6-6	.	TRBJ2-5	CASRFYRDPLGETQYF
TRBV18	TRBD1	TRBJ2-3	CASSPLPGQGGTDTQYF
TRBV28	.	TRBJ1-6	CATIRRGRGYNSPLHF
TRBV5-1	TRBD2	TRBJ2-3	CASSLVLAGEDTQYF
TRBV6-1	TRBD1	TRBJ1-2	CATQDRPYGYTF
TRBV12-3/TRBV12-4	TRBD2	TRBJ2-4	CASSPLAGGYIQYF
TRBV7-2	TRBD2	TRBJ2-3	CASSLSGGGDTQYF
TRBV7-9	.	TRBJ1-5	CASSSDPGALGRNQPQHF
TRBV7-2	.	TRBJ2-5	CASSSGQFQETQYF
TRBV7-2	.	TRBJ2-5	CASSLRGVQETQYF
TRBV20-1	TRBD2	TRBJ2-1	CSARAWTSFSEQFF
TRBV30	TRBD1	TRBJ2-5	CAWDRGLGTQYF
TRBV5-1	.	TRBJ2-5	CASRDWIQETQYF
TRBV11-2	.	TRBJ2-1	CASSLWEGEQFF
TRBV14	TRBD1	TRBJ2-2	CASSSRGTGGYGTGELFF
TRBV3-1	.	TRBJ2-3	CASTVRGADTQYF
TRBV30	.	TRBJ1-2	CAWSGDGVYGYTF
TRBV2	TRBD1	TRBJ1-3	CASSSGQGPRNTIYF
TRBV12-3/TRBV12-4	.	TRBJ1-2	CASSSQDFPYGYTF
TRBV5-1	.	TRBJ1-4	CASSLRGSWGANEKLFF
TRBV19	.	TRBJ2-7	CASSTVAFYEQYF
TRBV27	.	TRBJ2-7	CASSLQGARGTSYEQYF
TRBV5-1	.	TRBJ2-5	CASSLFGAEETQYF
TRBV6-1	.	TRBJ1-2	CASSVGWGYTF
TRBV7-9	TRBD2	TRBJ2-1	CASSSRLAGGLYNEQFF
TRBV7-9	.	TRBJ1-4	CASSLEGGTNEKLFF
TRBV7-2	.	TRBJ2-7	CASSGGAEQYF
TRBV20-1	.	TRBJ2-3	CSARVPGKGTDTQYF
TRBV5-1	TRBD1	TRBJ1-4	CASSRGTGREKLFF
TRBV4-3	TRBD2	TRBJ2-5	CASSQGFSGGLRETQYF
TRBV5-6	.	TRBJ1-2	CASSLARGLYGYTF
TRBV6-2/TRBV6-3	TRBD1	TRBJ2-3	CASSWAPGQGSDTQYF
TRBV2	.	TRBJ1-1	CATRENTEAFF
TRBV7-9	.	TRBJ1-1	CASSPFSWQGPRGTEAFF
TRBV20-1	TRBD1	TRBJ1-5	CSARVGQGAPYSNQPQHF
TRBV20-1	.	TRBJ2-7	CSAQRGGFTYEQYF
TRBV5-1	.	TRBJ2-5	CASSSSSGTGPQETQYF
TRBV20-1	.	TRBJ2-1	CSARENSNEQFF
TRBV3-1	TRBD2	TRBJ2-3	CASSQGLAGGSTDTQYF
TRBV5-1	.	TRBJ1-2	CASSLVEGRSGYTF
TRBV7-8	TRBD1	TRBJ2-5	CASSPGQGAQETQYF
TRBV7-2	TRBD1	TRBJ1-5	CASSLATGAGQPQHF
TRBV6-5	.	TRBJ2-4	CASKLQGRGNIQYF
TRBV7-9	.	TRBJ1-2	CASSYTGFYGYTF
TRBV5-6	.	TRBJ2-3	CASGQLSTDTQYF
TRBV25-1	.	TRBJ1-2	CASSRQGNHGYTF
TRBV6-5	TRBD1	TRBJ1-2	CASRGTGAADGYTF
TRBV6-1	TRBD2	TRBJ2-5	CASRRGSAGDQETQYF
TRBV5-1	TRBD2	TRBJ2-3	CASSSQRGLPSTDTQYF
TRBV5-1	.	TRBJ2-5	CASSLGIGQRVETQYF
TRBV30	.	TRBJ1-3	CAWSAWSVGNTIYF